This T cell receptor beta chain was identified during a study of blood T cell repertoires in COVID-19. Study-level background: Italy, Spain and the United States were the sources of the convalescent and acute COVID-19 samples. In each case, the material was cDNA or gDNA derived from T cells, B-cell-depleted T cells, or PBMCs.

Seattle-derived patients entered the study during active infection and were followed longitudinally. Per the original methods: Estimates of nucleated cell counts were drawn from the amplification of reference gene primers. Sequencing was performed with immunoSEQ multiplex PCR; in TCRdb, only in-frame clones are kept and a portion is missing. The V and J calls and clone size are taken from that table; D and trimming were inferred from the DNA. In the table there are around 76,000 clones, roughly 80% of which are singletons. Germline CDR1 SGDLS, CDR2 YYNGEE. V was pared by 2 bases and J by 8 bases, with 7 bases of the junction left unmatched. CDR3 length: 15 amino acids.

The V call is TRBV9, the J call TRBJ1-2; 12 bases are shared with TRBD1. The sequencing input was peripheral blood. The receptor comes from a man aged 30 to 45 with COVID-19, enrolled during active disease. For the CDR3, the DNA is TGTGCCAGCAGCGTTCCGGGACAGGGGGCGCAAGGCTACACCTTC. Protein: CASSVPGQGAQGYTF.